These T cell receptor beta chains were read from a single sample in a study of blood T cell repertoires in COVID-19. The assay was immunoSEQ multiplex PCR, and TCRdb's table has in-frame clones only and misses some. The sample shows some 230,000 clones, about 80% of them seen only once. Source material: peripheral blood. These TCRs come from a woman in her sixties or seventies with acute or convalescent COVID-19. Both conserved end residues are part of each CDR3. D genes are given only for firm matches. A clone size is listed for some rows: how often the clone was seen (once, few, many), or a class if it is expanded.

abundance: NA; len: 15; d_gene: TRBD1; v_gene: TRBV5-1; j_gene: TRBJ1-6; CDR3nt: TGCGCCAGCAGCTTGTCCGGACAGGGCCATTCACCCCTCCACTTT; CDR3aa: CASSLSGQGHSPLHF
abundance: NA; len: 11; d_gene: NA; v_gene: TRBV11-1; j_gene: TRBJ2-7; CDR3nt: TGTGCCAGCAGCTTTCAGGGGCTCCAGTACTTC; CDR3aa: CASSFQGLQYF
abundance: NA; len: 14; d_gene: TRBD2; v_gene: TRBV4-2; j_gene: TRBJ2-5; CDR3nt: TGTGCCAGCAGAGCGGGGGGGCAGGGAGAGACCCAGTACTTC; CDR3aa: CASRAGGQGETQYF
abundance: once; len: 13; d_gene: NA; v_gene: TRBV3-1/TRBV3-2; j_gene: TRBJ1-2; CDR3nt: TGTGCCAGCAGCCAATCAGACATCTATGGCTACACCTTC; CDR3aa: CASSQSDIYGYTF
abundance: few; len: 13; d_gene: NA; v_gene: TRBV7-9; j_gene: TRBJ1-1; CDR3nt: TGTGCCAGCAGCTCGGCGGGGAACACTGAAGCTTTCTTT; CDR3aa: CASSSAGNTEAFF
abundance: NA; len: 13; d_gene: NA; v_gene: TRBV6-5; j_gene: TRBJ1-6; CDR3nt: TGTGCCAGCAGTCCAGGACATTTTTCACCCCTCCACTTT; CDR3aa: CASSPGHFSPLHF
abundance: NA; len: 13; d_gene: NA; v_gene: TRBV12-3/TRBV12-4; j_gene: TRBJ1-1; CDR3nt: TGTGCCAGCAGTGTCGGACTTTACACTGAAGCTTTCTTT; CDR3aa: CASSVGLYTEAFF
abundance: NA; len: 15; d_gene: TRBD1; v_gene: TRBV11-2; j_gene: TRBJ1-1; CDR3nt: TGTGCCAGCAGATGGGGCAGGGGGTGGAACACTGAAGCTTTCTTT; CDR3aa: CASRWGRGWNTEAFF
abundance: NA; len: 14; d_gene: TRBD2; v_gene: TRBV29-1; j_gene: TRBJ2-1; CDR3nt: TGCAGCGTTGGACTAGCGGGGGGGCGGAATGAGCAGTTCTTC; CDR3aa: CSVGLAGGRNEQFF
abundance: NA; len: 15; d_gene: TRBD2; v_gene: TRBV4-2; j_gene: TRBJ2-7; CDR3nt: TGTGCCAGCAGCCAAGGACTAGCGGGGCCCTACGAGCAGTACTTC; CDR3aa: CASSQGLAGPYEQYF
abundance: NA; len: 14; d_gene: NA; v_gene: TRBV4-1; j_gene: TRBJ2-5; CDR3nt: TGCGCCAGCAGCCGCCGCAGGGTAGGAGAGACCCAGTACTTC; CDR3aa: CASSRRRVGETQYF
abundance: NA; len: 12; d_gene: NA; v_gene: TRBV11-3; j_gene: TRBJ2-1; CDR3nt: TGTGCCAGCAGCTTACGGGGAGATGAGCAGTTCTTC; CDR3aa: CASSLRGDEQFF
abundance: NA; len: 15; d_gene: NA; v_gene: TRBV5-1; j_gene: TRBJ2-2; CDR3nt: TGCGCCAGCAGCTTGGGACAGGGAGGCACCGGGGAGCTGTTTTTT; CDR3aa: CASSLGQGGTGELFF
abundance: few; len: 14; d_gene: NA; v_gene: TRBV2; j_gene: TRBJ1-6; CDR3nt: TGTGCCAGCAGTGACGGCAGGGGTAGTTCACCCCTCCACTTT; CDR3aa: CASSDGRGSSPLHF
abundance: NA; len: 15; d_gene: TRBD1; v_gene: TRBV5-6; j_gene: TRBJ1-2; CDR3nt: TGTGCCAGCAGCTTGGCCGGGACAGGGGGCTATGGCTACACCTTC; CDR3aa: CASSLAGTGGYGYTF
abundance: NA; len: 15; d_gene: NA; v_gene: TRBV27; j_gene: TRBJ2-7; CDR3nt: TGTGCCAGCAGTTTACGGTCAGGGTTCGGCTACGAGCAGTACTTC; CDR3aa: CASSLRSGFGYEQYF
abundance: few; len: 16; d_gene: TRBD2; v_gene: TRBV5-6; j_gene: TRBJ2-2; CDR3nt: TGTGCCAGCAGCTTGATCACTAGCGGTTACACCGGGGAGCTGTTTTTT; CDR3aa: CASSLITSGYTGELFF
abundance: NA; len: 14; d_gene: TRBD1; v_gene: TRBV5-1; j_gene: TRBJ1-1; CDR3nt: TGCGCCAGCAAGGAAAAGGGGGCTAGCACTGAAGCTTTCTTT; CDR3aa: CASKEKGASTEAFF
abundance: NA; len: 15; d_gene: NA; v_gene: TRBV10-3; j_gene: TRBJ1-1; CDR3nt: TGTGCCATCAGTGCACAGCTATCAGGGGCCGTTGAAGCTTTCTTT; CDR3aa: CAISAQLSGAVEAFF
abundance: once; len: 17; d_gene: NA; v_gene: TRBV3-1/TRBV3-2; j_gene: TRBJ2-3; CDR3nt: TGTGCCAGCAGCCAAGGGTGGGGGGGCCTAGGCGCAGATACGCAGTATTTT; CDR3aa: CASSQGWGGLGADTQYF
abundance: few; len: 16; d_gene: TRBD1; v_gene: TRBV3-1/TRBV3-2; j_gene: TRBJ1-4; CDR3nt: TGTGCCAGCAGCCAAGACGAGACAGGGGATAATGAAAAACTGTTTTTT; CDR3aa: CASSQDETGDNEKLFF
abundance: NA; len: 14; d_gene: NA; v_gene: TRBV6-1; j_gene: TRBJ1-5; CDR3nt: TGTGCCAGCAGTGATACTGGCAGGTCTCAGCCCCAGCATTTT; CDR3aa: CASSDTGRSQPQHF
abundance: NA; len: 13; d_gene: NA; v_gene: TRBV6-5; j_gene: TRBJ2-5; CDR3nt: TGTGCCAGCAGTACAGGCCTCCAAGAGACCCAGTACTTC; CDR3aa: CASSTGLQETQYF
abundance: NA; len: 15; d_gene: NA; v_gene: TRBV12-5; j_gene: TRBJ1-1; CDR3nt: TGTGCTAGTGGTTTGGTACTCTCTGCGAACACTGAAGCTTTCTTT; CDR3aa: CASGLVLSANTEAFF
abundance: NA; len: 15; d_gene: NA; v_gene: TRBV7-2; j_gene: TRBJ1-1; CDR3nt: TGTGCCAGCAGCTTCGTGGGGGGAGGGGAGACTGAAGCTTTCTTT; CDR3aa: CASSFVGGGETEAFF
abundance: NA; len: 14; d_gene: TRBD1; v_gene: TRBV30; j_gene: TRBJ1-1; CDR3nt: TGTGCCTGGAGGACGACAGGGGGTGCCACTGAAGCTTTCTTT; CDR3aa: CAWRTTGGATEAFF
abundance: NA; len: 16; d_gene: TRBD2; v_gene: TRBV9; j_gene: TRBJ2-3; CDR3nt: TGTGCCAGCAGCGTAGGAACGGGGGGGTTCACAGATACGCAGTATTTT; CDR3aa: CASSVGTGGFTDTQYF